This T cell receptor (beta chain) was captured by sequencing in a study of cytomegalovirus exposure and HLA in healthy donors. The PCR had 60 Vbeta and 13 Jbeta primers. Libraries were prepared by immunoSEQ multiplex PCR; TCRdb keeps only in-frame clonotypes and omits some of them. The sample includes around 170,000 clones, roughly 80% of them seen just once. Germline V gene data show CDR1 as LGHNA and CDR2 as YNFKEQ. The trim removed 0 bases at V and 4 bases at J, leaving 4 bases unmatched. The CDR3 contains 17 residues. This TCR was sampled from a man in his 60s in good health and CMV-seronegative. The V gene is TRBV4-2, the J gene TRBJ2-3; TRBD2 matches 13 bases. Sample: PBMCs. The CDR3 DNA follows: TGTGCCAGCAGCCAAGAAAGACTAGCGGGGGGCTCAGATACGCAGTATTTT. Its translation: CASSQERLAGGSDTQYF.